Sequencing of this T cell receptor (beta chain) was carried out in a study of graft-versus-host responses after intestinal transplantation. Turning to the study itself: Multivisceral, liver-intestinal, or isolated intestinal grafts were transplanted into recipients. Study-wide points: In patients with graft-donor T cell macrochimerism, allograft graft-versus-host to host-versus-graft clonal ratios were high. GvH clones surfaced in recipient marrow, some emerging earlier in ileum or blood.

TCRdb's table, derived via immunoSEQ multiplex PCR, lists solely in-frame clones and lacks some. Here the sample spans 20,000 to 25,000 clones, roughly 92% being singletons. The CDR3 is 11 amino acids. Germline CDR1 and CDR2: SGHNT and YYREEE (reference sequence). V was cut by 0 bases and J by 8 bases, with 3 bases left in between. Note on this clone: What it binds is not known.

The sample here was PBMCs, taken 262 days after intestinal transplant. This clonotype was sampled from a human patient who received an intestinal transplant, so some T cells may come from the graft donor. The rearrangement joins TRBV5-4 to TRBJ1-3; D unclear. In DNA form, the CDR3 reads TGTGCCAGCAGCTTGGCGGACACCATATATTTT. It specifies CASSLADTIYF. Looking up the rest from reference TRBV5-4 and TRBJ1-3 gives the full variable domain: ETGVTQSPTHLIKTRGQQVTLRCSSQSGHNTVSWYQQALGQGPQFIFQYYREEENGRGNFPPRFSGLQFPNYSSELNVNALELDDSALYLCASSLADTIYFGEGSWLTVV.